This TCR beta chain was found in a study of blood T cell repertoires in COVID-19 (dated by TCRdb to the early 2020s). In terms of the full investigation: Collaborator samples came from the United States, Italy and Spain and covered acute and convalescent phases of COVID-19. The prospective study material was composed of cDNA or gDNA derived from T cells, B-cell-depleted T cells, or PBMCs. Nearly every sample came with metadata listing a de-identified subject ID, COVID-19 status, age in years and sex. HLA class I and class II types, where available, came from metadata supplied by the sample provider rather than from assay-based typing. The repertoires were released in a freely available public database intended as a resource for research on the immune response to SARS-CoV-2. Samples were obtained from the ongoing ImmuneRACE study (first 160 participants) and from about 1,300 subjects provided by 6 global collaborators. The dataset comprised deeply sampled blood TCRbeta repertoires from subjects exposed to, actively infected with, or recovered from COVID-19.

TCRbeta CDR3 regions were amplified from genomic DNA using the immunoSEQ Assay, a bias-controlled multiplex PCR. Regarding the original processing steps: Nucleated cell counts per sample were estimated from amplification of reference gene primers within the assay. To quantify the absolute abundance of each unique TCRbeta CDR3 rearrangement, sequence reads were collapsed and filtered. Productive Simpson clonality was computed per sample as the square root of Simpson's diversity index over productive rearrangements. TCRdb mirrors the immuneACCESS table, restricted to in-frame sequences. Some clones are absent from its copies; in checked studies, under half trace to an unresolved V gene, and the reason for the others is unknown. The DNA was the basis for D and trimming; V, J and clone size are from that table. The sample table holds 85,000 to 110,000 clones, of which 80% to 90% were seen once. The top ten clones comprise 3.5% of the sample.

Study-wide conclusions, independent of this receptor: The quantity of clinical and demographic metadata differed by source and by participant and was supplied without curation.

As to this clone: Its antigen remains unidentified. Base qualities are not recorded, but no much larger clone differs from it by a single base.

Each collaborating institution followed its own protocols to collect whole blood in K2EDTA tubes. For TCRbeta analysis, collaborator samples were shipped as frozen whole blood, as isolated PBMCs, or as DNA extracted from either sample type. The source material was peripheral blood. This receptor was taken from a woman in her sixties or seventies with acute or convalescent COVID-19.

CDR3 loop: CASSMGQGVYNEQFF. The bases read TGTGCCAGTAGTATGGGACAGGGTGTCTACAATGAGCAGTTCTTC. The chain was built from TRBV19 and TRBJ2-1, and 9 bases in between align with TRBD1. The junction shows trimming of 3 bases on V and 3 bases on J, and the gene matches do not reach 3 bases of it. The CDR3 has 15 amino acids, counting the end cysteine and phenylalanine. Only CDR3 DNA remains: 45 bases, in frame from the first base. The germline V gene (reference sequence) supplies CDR1 LNHDA and CDR2 SQIVND.